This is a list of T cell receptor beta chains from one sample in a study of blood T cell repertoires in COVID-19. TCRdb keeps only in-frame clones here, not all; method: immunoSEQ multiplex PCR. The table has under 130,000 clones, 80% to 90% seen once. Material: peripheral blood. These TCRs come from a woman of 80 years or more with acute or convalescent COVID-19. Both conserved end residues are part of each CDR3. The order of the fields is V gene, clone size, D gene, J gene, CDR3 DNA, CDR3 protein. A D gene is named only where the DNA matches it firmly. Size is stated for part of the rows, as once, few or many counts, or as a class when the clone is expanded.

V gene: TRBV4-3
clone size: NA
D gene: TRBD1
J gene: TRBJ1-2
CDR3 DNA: TGCGCCAGCAGCCAAGACGGGACAGGCTATGGCTACACCTTC
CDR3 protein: CASSQDGTGYGYTF

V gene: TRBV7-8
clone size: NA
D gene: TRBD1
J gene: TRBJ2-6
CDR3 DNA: TGTGCCAGCAGCCCAAGGGGACAGGGGGTCGTCTCTGGGGCCAACGTCCTGACTTTC
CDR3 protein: CASSPRGQGVVSGANVLTF

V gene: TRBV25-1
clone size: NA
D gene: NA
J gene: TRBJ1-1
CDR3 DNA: TGTGCCAGCAGATCGGGCAGGGTTCCCGGGACTGAAGCTTTCTTT
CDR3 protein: CASRSGRVPGTEAFF

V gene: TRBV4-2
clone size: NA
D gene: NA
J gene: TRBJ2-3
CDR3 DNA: TGTGCCAGCAGCCAAGAAACGGCGGGTAGGGGGTCGGATACGCAGTATTTT
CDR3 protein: CASSQETAGRGSDTQYF

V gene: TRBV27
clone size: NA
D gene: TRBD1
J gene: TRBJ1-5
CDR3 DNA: TGTGCCAGCGCTTGGGTCCGGGACAGTCATCAGCCCCAGCATTTT
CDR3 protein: CASAWVRDSHQPQHF

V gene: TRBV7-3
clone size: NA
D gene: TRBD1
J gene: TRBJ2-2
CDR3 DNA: TGTGCCAGCAGCTATGCCGGGACAGCGAACACCGGGGAGCTGTTTTTT
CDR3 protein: CASSYAGTANTGELFF

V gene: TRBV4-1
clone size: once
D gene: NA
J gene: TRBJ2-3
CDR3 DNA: TGCGCCAGCAGCCCCGGGACATACGATACGCAGTATTTT
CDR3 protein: CASSPGTYDTQYF

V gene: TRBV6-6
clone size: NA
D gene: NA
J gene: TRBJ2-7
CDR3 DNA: TGTGCCAGCAGTTACTCGGCAGGGGCAGGGGACGAGCAGTACTTC
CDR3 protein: CASSYSAGAGDEQYF

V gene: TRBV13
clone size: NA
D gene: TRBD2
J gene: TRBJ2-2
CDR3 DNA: TGTGCCAGCAGCTTAGTACTAGCGGACACCGGGGAGCTGTTTTTT
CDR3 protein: CASSLVLADTGELFF

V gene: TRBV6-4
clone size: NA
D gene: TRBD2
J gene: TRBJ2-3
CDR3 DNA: TGTGCCAGCATTCCCTTAAGGCGGGGGTCCACAGATACGCAGTATTTT
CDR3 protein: CASIPLRRGSTDTQYF

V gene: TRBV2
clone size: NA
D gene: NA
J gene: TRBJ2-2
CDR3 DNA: TGTGCCAGCAGTCCCGGTCTCGTCGGGGAGCTGTTTTTT
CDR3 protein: CASSPGLVGELFF